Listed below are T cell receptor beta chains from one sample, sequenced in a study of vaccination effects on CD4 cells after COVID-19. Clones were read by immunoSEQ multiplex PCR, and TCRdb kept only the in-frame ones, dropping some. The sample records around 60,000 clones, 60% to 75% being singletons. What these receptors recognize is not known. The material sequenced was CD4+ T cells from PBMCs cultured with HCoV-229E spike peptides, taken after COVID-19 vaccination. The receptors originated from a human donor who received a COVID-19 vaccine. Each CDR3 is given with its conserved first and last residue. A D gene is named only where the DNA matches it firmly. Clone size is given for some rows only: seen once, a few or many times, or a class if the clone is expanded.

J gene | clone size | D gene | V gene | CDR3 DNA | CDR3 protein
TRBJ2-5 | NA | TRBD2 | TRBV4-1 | TGCGCCAGCAGGATGACTAGCGGGGGGGCGGGGGAGACCCAGTACTTC | CASRMTSGGAGETQYF
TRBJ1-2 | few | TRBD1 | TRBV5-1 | TGCGCCAGCAGCGGCCCAGGGGGCTACGGCTACACCTTC | CASSGPGGYGYTF
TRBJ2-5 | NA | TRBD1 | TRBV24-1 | TGTGCCACCAGTGATTTTCAACAGGGGTGGGGGACCCAGTACTTC | CATSDFQQGWGTQYF
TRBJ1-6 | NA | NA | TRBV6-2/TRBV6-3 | TGTGCCAGCAGTTACGAGGGGGGCCCGAGTTCACCCCTCCACTTT | CASSYEGGPSSPLHF
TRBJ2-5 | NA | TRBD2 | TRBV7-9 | TGTGCCAGCAGCGGCTCTAGCGGACTCCAAGAGACCCAGTACTTC | CASSGSSGLQETQYF
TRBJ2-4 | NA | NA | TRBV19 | TGTGCCAGTAGTTTCTGGGACCCCGCGAGCGAAAACATTCAGTACTTC | CASSFWDPASENIQYF
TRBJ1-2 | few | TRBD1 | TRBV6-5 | TGTGCCACCCAGGGGGGACACTATGGCTACACCTTC | CATQGGHYGYTF
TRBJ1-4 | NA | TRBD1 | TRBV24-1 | TGTGCCACCCAAGGACAGGGGAGTGAAAAACTGTTTTTT | CATQGQGSEKLFF
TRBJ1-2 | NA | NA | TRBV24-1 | TGTGCCACCCAGGACAGTGGGCCTCTAAATTATGGCTACACCTTC | CATQDSGPLNYGYTF
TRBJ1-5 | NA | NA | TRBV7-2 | TGTGCCAGCAGCTTCCTTATGGACAGTAATCAGCCCCAGCATTTT | CASSFLMDSNQPQHF
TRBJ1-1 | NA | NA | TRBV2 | TGTGCCAGCAGGACCTCCGTCAATCCTAACACTGAAGCTTTCTTT | CASRTSVNPNTEAFF
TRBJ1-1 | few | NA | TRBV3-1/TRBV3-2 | TGTGCCAGCAGGGGACAATCGAACACTGAAGCTTTCTTT | CASRGQSNTEAFF
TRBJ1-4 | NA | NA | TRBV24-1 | TGTGCCACCAGTGACCCTAGAAGTCAAGAAAAACTGTTTTTT | CATSDPRSQEKLFF
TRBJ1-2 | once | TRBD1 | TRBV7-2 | TGTGCCAGCGGAGACAGGGGACAAGGATATGGCTACACCTTC | CASGDRGQGYGYTF
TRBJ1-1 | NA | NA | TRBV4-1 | TGCGCCAGCAGCCTGAGAGGGGGAATGAACACTGAAGCTTTCTTT | CASSLRGGMNTEAFF
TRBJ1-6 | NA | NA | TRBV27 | TGTGCCAGCAGTTTGAAGGGGGACGCCGATTCACCCCTCCACTTT | CASSLKGDADSPLHF
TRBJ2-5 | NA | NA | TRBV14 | TGTGCCAGCAGCCAAGATTGGGCACGCCAAGAGACCCAGTACTTC | CASSQDWARQETQYF
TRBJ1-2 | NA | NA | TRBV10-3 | TGTGCCATCAGTGAGTCTTGGGCTTCTAATAATGGCTACACCTTC | CAISESWASNNGYTF
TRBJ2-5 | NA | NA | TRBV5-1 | TGCGCCAGCAGCTTGGTCGGAGGTCAGGCCCAGTACTTC | CASSLVGGQAQYF